This paragraph covers one T cell receptor (beta chain) sequence. This sample stems from a study of blood T cell repertoires in COVID-19. Libraries were prepared by immunoSEQ multiplex PCR; TCRdb keeps only in-frame clonotypes and omits some of them. The sample contains approximately 80,000 clones, over 75% of which appear only once. Germline V gene sequence: CDR1 SGHNT, CDR2 YYREEE (reference sequence). The CDR3 length is 15 residues. With 4 bases removed from V and 5 bases from J, the gap between germline ends came to 15 bases. The chain carries TRBV5-4 and TRBJ1-4; D call uncertain. The sequencing input was peripheral blood. The receptor comes from a human donor in a cohort sampled during active COVID-19. The CDR3, as DNA: TGTGCCAGCAGCCCGCGGGGTGGGGAAAATGAAAAACTGTTTTTT. This gives the protein CASSPRGGENEKLFF. Variable domain in full (rest from reference TRBV5-4 and TRBJ1-4): ETGVTQSPTHLIKTRGQQVTLRCSSQSGHNTVSWYQQALGQGPQFIFQYYREEENGRGNFPPRFSGLQFPNYSSELNVNALELDDSALYLCASSPRGGENEKLFFGSGTQLSVL.